The subject of this entry is one T cell receptor beta chain. Trimming pared 1 base from V and 3 bases from J, leaving 4 bases between. This CDR3 region has 12 residues. The germline CDR1 and CDR2 sequences are SGHVS and FQNEAQ. The data were taken from a study of blood T cell repertoires in COVID-19. Study at large: Samples came from the United States, Italy and Spain, spanning acute and convalescent COVID-19. Sources were T cells, B-cell-depleted T cells, or PBMCs; the material itself was cDNA or gDNA.

Original processing notes: Estimation of nucleated cell counts was performed using reference gene primer amplification. Clones were read by immunoSEQ multiplex PCR, and TCRdb kept only the in-frame ones, dropping some. That table is the source of V, J and clone size, and D and trimming were worked out from the DNA. The sample yields fewer than 200,000 clones, just under 85% seen once. This sequence joins TRBV7-8 and TRBJ2-7; D call uncertain. The source of this sequence is a man in his forties who had recovered from COVID-19. The sequenced sample consisted of peripheral blood. The CDR3 nucleotides read TGTGCCAGCAGCTTAGTTCTCTACGAGCAGTACTTC. Protein: CASSLVLYEQYF.